A selection of T cell receptor beta chains follows, all from one sample in a study of tumor-infiltrating lymphocytes in primary liver carcinoma. TCRdb ran MiXCR on the multiplex PCR reads and lists one entry per CDR3 protein. The sample has approximately 24,000 distinct CDR3 sequences, around 84% seen once. The specimen was liver tumor tissue from sampling region 3. Receptor source: a man between 40 and 49 years old with primary liver carcinoma and hepatitis B virus infection. Both conserved end residues are part of each CDR3. D genes are given only for firm matches. Part of the rows lack a size; the others show once, few, many or a class for expanded clones.

NA TRBJ2-2 TRBV4-3 NA CASSQNPKGSPRELFF TGCGCCAGCAGCCAAAACCCAAAAGGAAGCCCCAGGGAGCTGTTTTTT
NA TRBJ1-5 TRBV12-3/TRBV12-4 NA CANSLTDSWNQSQHF TGTGCCAATAGTTTAACGGACAGTTGGAATCAGTCCCAGCATTTT
NA TRBJ2-5 TRBV28 TRBD2 CASNERREIIEIRYF TGTGCCAGTAATGAAAGGCGGGAGATCATAGAGATCCGGTACTTC
medium-sized TRBJ2-5 TRBV6-6 NA CASSYWMGETQYF TGTGCCAGCAGTTACTGGATGGGGGAGACCCAGTACTTC
NA TRBJ2-1 TRBV7-9 NA CAISLPYQGPKTNEQFF TGCGCCATCAGCTTACCGTATCAGGGGCCTAAAACAAATGAGCAGTTCTTC
NA TRBJ1-5 TRBV4-2 NA CASRQEPEISNQPQHF TGTGCCAGCAGACAAGAGCCCGAGATTAGCAATCAGCCCCAGCATTTT
NA TRBJ2-7 TRBV29-1 TRBD2 CSVVLAGASYGQYF TGCAGCGTTGTTTTAGCGGGAGCATCCTACGGGCAATACTTC
few TRBJ2-7 TRBV11-2 TRBD1 CVSSLRWTGENEQYF TGTGTCAGCAGTTTACGATGGACAGGGGAAAACGAGCAGTACTTC
once TRBJ2-5 TRBV28 TRBD2 CATSDAGLAGRETQYF TGTGCAACCAGTGACGCGGGACTAGCGGGCAGGGAGACCCAGTACTTC
NA TRBJ2-7 TRBV12-3/TRBV12-4 TRBD1 CASRLGQGANYEQYF TGTGCCAGCAGGTTAGGACAGGGGGCCAACTATGAACAGTACTTC
NA TRBJ1-1 TRBV5-4 NA CASSLGPQEGGTEAFF TGTGCCAGCAGCTTGGGCCCTCAAGAGGGCGGCACTGAAGCTTTCTTT
NA TRBJ2-5 TRBV11-2 TRBD2 CASIQAPGGGKETQYF TGTGCCAGCATCCAAGCACCTGGCGGGGGGAAGGAGACCCAGTACTTC
once TRBJ1-1 TRBV6-2/TRBV6-3 NA CASSLSLQGENTEAFF TGTGCCAGCAGCCTCAGCCTACAGGGAGAGAACACTGAAGCTTTCTTT
NA TRBJ1-5 TRBV28 TRBD1 CASSLRTGGNQPQHF TGTGCCAGCAGCCTCCGGACAGGGGGCAATCAGCCCCAGCATTTT
NA TRBJ1-1 TRBV10-2 NA CASREGGAYTEAFF TGCGCCTCAAGGGAAGGGGGGGCCTACACTGAAGCTTTCTTT
NA TRBJ2-1 TRBV10-2 TRBD2 CASRLAVSSCNEQFF TGCGCTAGCAGGCTAGCGGTAAGCTCCTGCAATGAGCAGTTCTTC
NA TRBJ2-7 TRBV6-6 TRBD1 CASSVQGQQYEQYF TGTGCCAGCAGTGTTCAGGGACAGCAGTACGAGCAGTACTTC
NA TRBJ2-2 TRBV11-3 NA CARWSLKPITEELFF TGTGCCAGGTGGTCCCTTAAACCCATCACCGAGGAGCTGTTTTTT
few TRBJ2-1 TRBV4-3 NA CASSQDAGLCNEQLF TGCGCCAGCAGCCAAGATGCGGGTTTATGCAATGAGCAGCTCTTC
NA TRBJ1-2 TRBV10-2 NA CASTETAYGYTF TGCGCCAGCACTGAGACAGCCTATGGCTACACTTTC
NA TRBJ2-7 TRBV6-6 NA CASCYSGKPTCEQYF TGTGCCAGCTGTTACTCCGGGAAACCTACCTGCGAGCAGTACTTC
NA TRBJ2-7 TRBV4-3 NA CASGQDRETPYEQYF TGCGCCAGCGGTCAAGATCGGGAGACTCCCTATGAGCAGTACTTC
NA TRBJ1-2 TRBV12-3/TRBV12-4 TRBD1 CASSLRTGGGYDYTF TGTGCCAGCAGTTTGAGGACAGGTGGAGGGTATGACTACACCTTC
NA TRBJ2-1 TRBV4-1 NA CASSQSTGWNNGQFF TGCGCCAGTAGCCAAAGTACCGGATGGAACAATGGGCAGTTCTTC
NA TRBJ2-3 TRBV4-3 NA CASSQEAYGRYNTQYF TGCGCCAGCAGCCAAGAGGCCTACGGGAGATATAATACGCAGTATTTT
NA TRBJ2-1 TRBV4-3 NA CASIQVLASTYNEQFF TGCGCCAGCATCCAAGTATTAGCCTCCACCTACAATGAGCAGTTCTTC
NA TRBJ2-2 TRBV11-2 NA CASGLALGGANIGELSF TGTGCCAGCGGATTAGCATTAGGAGGGGCGAACATCGGGGAGCTGTCTTTT
NA TRBJ2-1 TRBV5-5 TRBD1 CASSTGQDPYNEQFF TGTGCCAGCAGCACTGGACAGGATCCCTACAATGAGCAGTTCTTT
NA TRBJ2-7 TRBV5-5 NA CGSSLEQHLTRYYEQCF TGTGGCAGCAGCTTGGAGCAGCACCTGACTCGGTACTACGAGCAGTGCTTC
NA TRBJ2-3 TRBV5-4 NA CAVSLSLSDTQYF TGTGCCGTCAGCCTGAGTCTGTCAGATACGCAGTATTTT
NA TRBJ2-5 TRBV11-2 TRBD2 CVNSQTPGGGNETHYF TGTGTCAACAGCCAAACTCCTGGCGGGGGGAATGAGACCCATTACTTC
NA TRBJ2-1 TRBV4-1 TRBD1 CASGQGTGRSSYNVQFF TGCGCCAGCGGCCAGGGGACAGGGAGGAGCTCCTACAATGTGCAGTTCTTC
NA TRBJ2-1 TRBV10-1 TRBD1 CASNPGTADYNEQFF TGCGCCAGTAACCCCGGGACAGCGGATTACAATGAGCAGTTCTTC
once TRBJ1-6 TRBV5-4 NA CACSLSQGNSSPLHF TGTGCCTGTAGCCTATCGCAGGGGAATAGTTCACCCCTCCACTTT
NA TRBJ2-2 TRBV4-3 NA CASSRVLGVELFF TGCGCCAGCAGCCGAGTTTTGGGGGTGGAGCTGTTTTTT
NA TRBJ2-7 TRBV12-3/TRBV12-4 TRBD1 CVSSLLGGRGSEQYF TGTGTCAGCAGTTTACTAGGGGGCCGAGGTAGTGAGCAGTACTTC
NA TRBJ2-7 TRBV28 NA CARSPGLYYEQYF TGTGCCAGGAGTCCCGGCCTATACTACGAGCAGTATTTC
NA TRBJ2-7 TRBV10-3 TRBD2 CAITNRSGLAGGFPYEQHF TGTGCCATCACCAATCGATCGGGACTAGCGGGAGGGTTCCCCTACGAGCAGCACTTC
NA TRBJ2-5 TRBV11-2 TRBD2 CARSIDPWSSGRGETQYF TGTGCCAGGAGCATAGATCCGTGGTCTAGCGGGAGAGGAGAGACCCAGTATTTC
NA TRBJ1-5 TRBV12-3/TRBV12-4 NA CASSRTWSNQPKHF TGTGCCAGCAGTAGGACATGGAGCAATCAGCCCAAGCATTTT
medium-sized TRBJ2-5 TRBV10-3 TRBD1 CAISPDRAQETQYF TGTGCCATCAGCCCCGACAGGGCCCAAGAGACCCAGTACTTC
once TRBJ2-1 TRBV5-1 TRBD1 CTSSLGDRGYEQFF TGCACCAGTAGCTTGGGGGACAGGGGATATGAGCAGTTTTTC
NA TRBJ2-1 TRBV12-3/TRBV12-4 NA CASSRIAGNLYNEHFF TGTGCCAGCAGCCGCATCGCTGGAAACCTTTACAATGAGCACTTCTTC
NA TRBJ1-5 TRBV4-2 NA CASSQDGGGLGNQPRHF TGTGCCAGCAGCCAAGATGGGGGGGGGCTAGGAAATCAGCCCCGGCATTTT
NA TRBJ2-2 TRBV5-6 NA CASSSRAGVTGELFF TGTGCCAGTAGCTCCAGGGCAGGGGTGACCGGGGAGCTGTTTTTT
NA TRBJ2-3 TRBV10-3 TRBD2 CVISDVAGSDTLYF TGTGTCATCAGTGACGTAGCGGGATCAGATACGCTGTATTTT